A selection of T cell receptor beta chains follows, all from one sample in a study of blood T cells in healthy people across ages. TCRdb called the 5' RACE reads again in MiXCR, with one record for every CDR3 protein. The table lists about 680,000 distinct CDR3 sequences, more than 40% of them singletons, with roughly 34% in the top ten. The sequenced material came from blood. The receptor set was obtained from a woman aged 55-69 years in good health. Each CDR3 is given with its conserved first and last residue.

j_gene | v_gene | CDR3aa
TRBJ2-1 | TRBV11-2 | CASSIPVASGIVEQFF
TRBJ2-5 | TRBV4-3 | CASSQRTGSETQYF
TRBJ2-1 | TRBV2 | CASSLGLLVNNEQFF
TRBJ2-1 | TRBV27 | CASSFMRSEQFF
TRBJ2-2 | TRBV6-2/TRBV6-3 | CASRRTQQGTNTGELFF
TRBJ2-7 | TRBV28 | CASEGDTYEQYF
TRBJ2-7 | TRBV2 | CASSVGLAGGQGLPYEQYF
TRBJ2-7 | TRBV5-1 | CASSLGQESSCEQYF
. | TRBV6-1 | CASTNSGSDHNEQYF
TRBJ2-3 | TRBV6-2/TRBV6-3 | CASSTSTTSGTDTQYF
TRBJ2-7 | TRBV4-1 | CASSQVAVSNYEQYF
TRBJ1-3 | TRBV7-9 | CASSRDRGDTIYF
TRBJ2-3 | TRBV20-1 | CSASRTGITDTQYF
TRBJ1-1 | TRBV20-1 | CSARDAGQANTEAFF
TRBJ2-3 | TRBV4-3 | CASSQDPTVDTQYF
TRBJ2-3 | TRBV24-1 | CATSDFRGRGTDTQYF
TRBJ2-1 | TRBV20-1 | CSAAGSGYSEQFF
TRBJ2-1 | TRBV20-1 | CSQRGSGRKGEQFF
TRBJ2-7 | TRBV6-6 | CASSYEGLDEQYF
TRBJ2-7 | TRBV6-6 | CASTPGGSYEQYF
TRBJ2-5 | TRBV28 | CASSFRRSLGETQYF
TRBJ2-7 | TRBV28 | CASSLPGRHSYEQYF
. | TRBV30 | CVWGRVSDEQYF
TRBJ1-4 | TRBV7-9 | CASSRGGSDEKLFF
TRBJ2-7 | TRBV15 | CATSPRTARGRYEQYF
TRBJ1-1 | TRBV10-3 | CAIRDRPNTEAFF
TRBJ1-2 | TRBV7-9 | CASSTQVAYGYTF
TRBJ2-1 | TRBV6-2/TRBV6-3 | CASSYWGYGDNEQFF
TRBJ2-2 | TRBV7-2 | CASSLAPSGSTVGGELFF
TRBJ2-7 | TRBV2 | CASRALDRGAHEQYF
TRBJ1-2 | TRBV20-1 | CSAKSGAYGYTF
TRBJ2-2 | TRBV6-2/TRBV6-3 | CASSSSGRGNGELFF
TRBJ2-2 | TRBV27 | CPSSPLTGGRGTGELFF
TRBJ2-1 | TRBV6-4 | CASSPIAGDGNEQFF
TRBJ2-7 | TRBV3-1 | CASSQDFAGYEQYF
TRBJ2-7 | TRBV7-2 | CASSLDATSYEQYF
TRBJ2-5 | TRBV28 | CASSLQGKLSNEQYF
TRBJ2-7 | TRBV28 | CASSSRDRNSYEQYF
TRBJ2-2 | TRBV4-2 | CASSQDEGGTGELFF
TRBJ2-7 | TRBV7-9 | CASSPPGGWGVYEQYF
TRBJ1-2 | TRBV25-1 | CASRSGGSNYGYTF
TRBJ2-6 | TRBV9 | CASSVGSLGWANVLTF
TRBJ2-2 | TRBV28 | CASSFWEENTGELFF
TRBJ2-1 | TRBV12-3/TRBV12-4 | CASSILAGGGYNEQFF
TRBJ2-1 | TRBV5-1 | CASSLEPGSYNEQFF
TRBJ2-3 | TRBV20-1 | CSPGAGTDTQYF
TRBJ1-2 | TRBV20-1 | CSAQTVGFNYGYTF
TRBJ2-5 | TRBV7-2 | CASSRSGGETQYF
TRBJ2-7 | TRBV12-3/TRBV12-4 | CASSLGQGLREQYF